This T cell receptor beta chain was identified in a study of T cells in Graves' hyperthyroidism and ophthalmopathy. Findings and caveats of the study: Model output signaled ophthalmopathy a median roughly six months ahead of onset.

This CDR3 spans 12 amino acids. Germline-derived CDR1 and CDR2 are DFQATT and SNEGSKA (reference sequence). After removal of 0 bases from V and 13 bases from J, the junction contained 5 bases not matched to a gene. The CDR3 regions of TCR beta were amplified from RNA transcripts. HTBI primers were employed in a first-round RT-PCR of the TCR CDR3. A single record per CDR3 protein comes from TCRdb applying MiXCR to the multiplex PCR reads. This sample has fewer than 800,000 distinct CDR3 sequences, with about 16% found just once. Comment on this clonotype: Its specificity is unknown.

The study defined stable Graves' hyperthyroidism as no ophthalmopathy progression within 18 months. Out of more than 8 ml of fresh peripheral blood came the PBMCs. This sequence originates from a man younger than 30 with Graves' hyperthyroidism. The genes are TRBV20-1 and TRBJ2-5; 10 nucleotides match TRBD2. What was sequenced was blood. DNA for the CDR3: TGCAGTGCTAGAGAACTAGCGGGGCTGGTGTACTTC. Encoded protein: CSARELAGLVYF.